This T cell receptor gamma chain was recorded in a study of gamma-delta T cells after stem cell transplantation. Germline CDR1 is GITISATS and CDR2 is ISYDGTV (reference sequence). Trimming at V came to 0 bases and at J to 7 bases, leaving 9 bases not matched to a gene. The CDR3 consists of 18 residues. TCRdb ran CATT on the RT-PCR reads. The repertoire includes about 3,500 gamma-chain clones, approximately 4.9% of them detected once, and roughly 20% sits in the top ten. This chain joins TRGV9 and TRGJP. Sequenced sample: gamma-delta T cells. This clonotype was obtained from a human donor. It is not recorded whose cells these are; they may come from a transplant donor. CDR3 DNA sequence: TGTGCCTTGTGGGAGGTGCCCCCGAAGGAGTTGGGCAAAAAAATCAAGGTATTT. This codes for CALWEVPPKELGKKIKVF.